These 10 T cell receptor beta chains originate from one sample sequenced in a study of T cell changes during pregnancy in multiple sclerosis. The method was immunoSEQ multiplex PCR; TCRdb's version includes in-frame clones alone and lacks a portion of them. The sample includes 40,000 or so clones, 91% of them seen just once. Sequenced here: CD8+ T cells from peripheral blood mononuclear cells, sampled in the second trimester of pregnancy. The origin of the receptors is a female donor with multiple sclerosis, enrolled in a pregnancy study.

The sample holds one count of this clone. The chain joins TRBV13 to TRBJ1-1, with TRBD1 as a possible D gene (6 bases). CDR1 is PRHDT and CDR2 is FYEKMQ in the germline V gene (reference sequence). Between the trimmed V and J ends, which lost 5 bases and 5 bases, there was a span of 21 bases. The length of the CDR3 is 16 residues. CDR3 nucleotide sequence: TGTGCCAGCAGCGATAACAGGGAATCAGCGAGGACTGAAGCTTTCTTT. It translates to CASSDNRESARTEAFF.

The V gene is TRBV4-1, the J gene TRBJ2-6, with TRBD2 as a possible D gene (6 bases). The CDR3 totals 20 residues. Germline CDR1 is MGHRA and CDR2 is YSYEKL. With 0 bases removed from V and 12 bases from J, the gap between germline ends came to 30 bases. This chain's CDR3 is CASSQDGGSPILYTVGVLTF. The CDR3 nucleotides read TGCGCCAGCAGCCAAGATGGGGGGAGCCCGATATTGTACACGGTTGGCGTCCTGACTTTC.

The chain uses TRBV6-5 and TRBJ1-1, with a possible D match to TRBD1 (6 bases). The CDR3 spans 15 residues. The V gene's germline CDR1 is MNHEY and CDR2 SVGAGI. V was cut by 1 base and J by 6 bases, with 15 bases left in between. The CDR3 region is CASSYYQQGRPEAFF. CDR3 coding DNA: TGTGCCAGCAGTTACTACCAACAGGGCAGGCCTGAAGCTTTCTTT.

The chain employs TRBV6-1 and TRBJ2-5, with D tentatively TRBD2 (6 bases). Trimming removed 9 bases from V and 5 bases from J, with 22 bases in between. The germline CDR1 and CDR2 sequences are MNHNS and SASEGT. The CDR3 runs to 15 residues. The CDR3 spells CASGILAGSVETQYF. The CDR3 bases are TGTGCCAGTGGAATATTGGCGGGATCGGTCGAGACCCAGTACTTC.

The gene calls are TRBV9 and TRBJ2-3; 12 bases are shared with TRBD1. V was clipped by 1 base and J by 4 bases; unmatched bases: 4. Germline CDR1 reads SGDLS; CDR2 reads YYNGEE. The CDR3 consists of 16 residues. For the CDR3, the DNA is TGTGCCAGCAGCGTATACGGGACAGGGGGCCCAGATACGCAGTATTTT. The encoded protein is CASSVYGTGGPDTQYF.

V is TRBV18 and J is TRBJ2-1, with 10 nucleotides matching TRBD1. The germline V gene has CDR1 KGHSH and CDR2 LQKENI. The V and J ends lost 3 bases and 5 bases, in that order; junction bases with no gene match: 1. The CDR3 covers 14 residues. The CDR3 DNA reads TGTGCCAGCTCACCCGGGACAGGGGACAATGAGCAGTTCTTC. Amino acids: CASSPGTGDNEQFF.

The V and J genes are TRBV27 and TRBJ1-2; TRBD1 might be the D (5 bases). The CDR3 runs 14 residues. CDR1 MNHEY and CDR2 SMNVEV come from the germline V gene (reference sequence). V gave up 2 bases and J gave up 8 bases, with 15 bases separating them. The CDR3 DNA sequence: TGTGCCAGCAGTTTAGGTACAGGATCCTTCGGCTACACCTTC. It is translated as CASSLGTGSFGYTF.

This CDR3 is CASSLYRHNEQFF. In nucleotides, the CDR3 is TGTGCCAGCAGCTTATACAGGCACAATGAGCAGTTCTTC. This chain uses TRBV11-3 with TRBJ2-1, with D maybe TRBD1 (5 bases). The CDR3 totals 13 residues. CDR1 is SGHNT, CDR2 YENEEA, per germline. V lost 2 bases, J lost 5 bases, and 7 bases lay in between. Full variable domain (outside the CDR3, taken from reference TRBV11-3 and TRBJ2-1): EAGVVQSPRYKIIEKKQPVAFWCNPISGHNTLYWYLQNLGQGPELLIRYENEEAVDDSQLPKDRFSAERLKGVDSTLKIQPAELGDSAVYLCASSLYRHNEQFFGPGTRLTVL.

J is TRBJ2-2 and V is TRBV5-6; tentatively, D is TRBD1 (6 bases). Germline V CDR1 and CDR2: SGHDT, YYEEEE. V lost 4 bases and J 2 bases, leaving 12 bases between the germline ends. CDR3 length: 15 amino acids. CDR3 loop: CASSDQTGNTGELFF. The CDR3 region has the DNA TGTGCCAGCAGCGATCAGACAGGCAACACCGGGGAGCTGTTTTTT.

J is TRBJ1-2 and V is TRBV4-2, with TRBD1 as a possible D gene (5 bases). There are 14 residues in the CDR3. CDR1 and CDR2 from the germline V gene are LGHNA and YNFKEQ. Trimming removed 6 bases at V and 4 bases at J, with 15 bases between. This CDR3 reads CASRGGDLFYGYTF. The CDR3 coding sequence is TGTGCCAGCAGGGGGGGGGATCTTTTCTATGGCTACACCTTC.